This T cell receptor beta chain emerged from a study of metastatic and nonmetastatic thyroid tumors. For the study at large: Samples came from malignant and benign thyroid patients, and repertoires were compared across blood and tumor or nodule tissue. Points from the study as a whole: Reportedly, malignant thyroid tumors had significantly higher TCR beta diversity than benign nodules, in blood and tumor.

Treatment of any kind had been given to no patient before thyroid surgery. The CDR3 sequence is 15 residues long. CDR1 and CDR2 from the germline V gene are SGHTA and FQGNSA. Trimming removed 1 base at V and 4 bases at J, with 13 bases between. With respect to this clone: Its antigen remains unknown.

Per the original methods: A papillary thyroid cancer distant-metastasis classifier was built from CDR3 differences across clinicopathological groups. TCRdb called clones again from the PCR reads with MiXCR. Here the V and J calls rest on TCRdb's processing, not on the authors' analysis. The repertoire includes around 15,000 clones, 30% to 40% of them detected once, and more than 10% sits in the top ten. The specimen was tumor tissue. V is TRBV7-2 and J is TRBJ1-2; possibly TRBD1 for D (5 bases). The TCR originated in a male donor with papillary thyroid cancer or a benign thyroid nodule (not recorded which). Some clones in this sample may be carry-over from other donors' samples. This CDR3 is CASSLEGDGLYGYTF. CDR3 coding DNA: TGTGCCAGCAGCTTAGAAGGGGATGGGCTCTATGGCTACACCTTC.